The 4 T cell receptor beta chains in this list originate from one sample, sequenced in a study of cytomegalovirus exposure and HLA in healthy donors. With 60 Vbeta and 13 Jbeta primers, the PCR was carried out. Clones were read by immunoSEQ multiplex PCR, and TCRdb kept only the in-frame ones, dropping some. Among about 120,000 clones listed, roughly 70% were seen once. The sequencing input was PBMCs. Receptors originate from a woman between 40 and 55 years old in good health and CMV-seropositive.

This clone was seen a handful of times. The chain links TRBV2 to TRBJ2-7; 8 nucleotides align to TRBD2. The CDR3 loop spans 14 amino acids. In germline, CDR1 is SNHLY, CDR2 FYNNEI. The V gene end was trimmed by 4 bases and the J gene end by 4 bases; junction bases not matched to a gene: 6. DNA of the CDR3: TGTGCCAGCAGTGTAGACGGGGGGGCTTACGAGCAGTACTTC. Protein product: CASSVDGGAYEQYF.

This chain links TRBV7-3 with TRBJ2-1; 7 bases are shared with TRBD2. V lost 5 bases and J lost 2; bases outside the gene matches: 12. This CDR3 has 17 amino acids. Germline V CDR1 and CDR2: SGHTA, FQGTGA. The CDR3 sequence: CASSLPSRGTPYNEQFF. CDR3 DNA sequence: TGTGCCAGCAGCCTACCTTCGCGGGGGACTCCCTACAATGAGCAGTTCTTC. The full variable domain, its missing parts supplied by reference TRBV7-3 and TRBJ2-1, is GAGVSQTPSNKVTEKGKYVELRCDPISGHTALYWYRQSLGQGPEFLIYFQGTGAADDSGLPNDRFFAVRPEGSVSTLKIQRTERGDSAVYLCASSLPSRGTPYNEQFFGPGTRLTVL.

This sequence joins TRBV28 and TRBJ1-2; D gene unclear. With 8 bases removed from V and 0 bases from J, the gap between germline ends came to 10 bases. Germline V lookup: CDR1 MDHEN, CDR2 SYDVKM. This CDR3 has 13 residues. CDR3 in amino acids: CASAKSSNYGYTF. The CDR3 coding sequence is TGTGCCAGCGCTAAATCCTCTAACTATGGCTACACCTTC.

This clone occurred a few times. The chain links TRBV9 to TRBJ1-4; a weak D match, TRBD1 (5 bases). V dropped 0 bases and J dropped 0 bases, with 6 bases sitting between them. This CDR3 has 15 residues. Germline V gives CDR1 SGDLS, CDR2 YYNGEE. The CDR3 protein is CASSVEGTTNEKLFF. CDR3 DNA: TGTGCCAGCAGCGTAGAGGGGACAACTAATGAAAAACTGTTTTTT.